A single sample is the source of the 7 T cell receptor beta chains below, sequenced in a study of identical twins. In TCRdb, the 5' RACE reads were re-called with MiXCR into one record per CDR3 protein. This table holds roughly 240,000 distinct CDR3 sequences, 5.5% to 7% found once. The same sample was also used in a study of yellow fever vaccine responses in identical twins.

The sample taken for sequencing was memory (CD45RO+) T cells sorted from blood. Every receptor here comes from a woman aged 18-30 years in good health.

This clonotype has a handful of counts. The chain is built from TRBV27 and TRBJ2-7; 9 positions agree with TRBD1. This CDR3 spans 15 amino acids. The germline V gene encodes CDR1 MNHEY and CDR2 SMNVEV (reference sequence). The V segment lost 4 bases and the J segment 5 bases; nucleotides outside the gene matches: 9. The CDR3 DNA is TGTGCCAGCAGTTCGTCCGGGACAGGGAAGCACGAGCAGTACTTC. This encodes CASSSSGTGKHEQYF.

The CDR3 coding sequence is TGCGCCAGCAGCTTGCGCGCGACAGGGAGCTCTGGGGCCAACGTCCTGACTTTC. It specifies CASSLRATGSSGANVLTF. The rearrangement joins TRBV5-1 to TRBJ2-6, with TRBD1 matching over 7 bases. The CDR3 consists of 18 residues. J was trimmed by 0 bases and V by 1 base; bases with no gene match: 7. CDR1 and CDR2 (germline): SGHRS, YFSETQ.

This clonotype came up many times. The junction and the germline gene differ at one end; a read error may be behind it. The V gene is TRBV6-1, the J gene TRBJ1-5; 8 nucleotides match TRBD1. The CDR3 is made up of 18 amino acids. CDR1 is MNHNS and CDR2 is SASEGT in the germline V gene. The CDR3 DNA reads as TGTGCCAGCAGATTTCACAGGGGGGCGCTTTCCCCCAATCAGGCCCAGCATTTT. Translated, it gives CASRFHRGALSPNQAQHF.

This clonotype has more than one count but fewer than ten. The chain employs TRBV5-1 and TRBJ2-3; no definite D call. Trimming took off 4 bases at V and 6 bases at J, with 18 bases between the two ends. Germline V gene data show CDR1 as SGHRS and CDR2 as YFSETQ. The CDR3 loop spans 15 amino acids. This chain's CDR3 is CASSQSSGGVDTQYF. DNA of the CDR3: TGCGCCAGCAGCCAGAGCTCGGGTGGGGTGGATACGCAGTATTTT.

The rearrangement links TRBV2 to TRBJ2-3; the match to TRBD2 covers 8 bases. This CDR3 spans 15 amino acids. The ends lost 7 bases at V and 5 bases at J; junction bases unmatched: 11. Germline CDR1 is SNHLY and CDR2 is FYNNEI. The CDR3 loop is CASIGPAGVVDTQYF. CDR3 in DNA: TGTGCCAGCATCGGGCCAGCGGGAGTTGTAGATACGCAGTATTTT.

This clonotype has at least ten counts. The chain uses TRBV6-5 and TRBJ1-2, with 7 bases matching TRBD1. The V gene end was trimmed by 4 bases and the J gene end by 6 bases; junction bases not matched to a gene: 11. Germline V gives CDR1 MNHEY, CDR2 SVGAGI. This CDR3 spans 15 amino acids. As DNA, the CDR3 is TGTGCCAGCAGTTCCGCCGGCAGGGGGGCTGATGGCTACACCTTC. This codes for CASSSAGRGADGYTF.

V and J are TRBV7-2 and TRBJ2-7; perhaps TRBD2 as D (6 bases). The germline V and J ends were trimmed by 0 bases and 3 bases, with 12 bases remaining between them. The CDR3 covers 15 residues. Germline V gene sequence: CDR1 SGHTA, CDR2 FQGNSA. Written as DNA, the CDR3 is TGTGCCAGCAGCTTAGCACTAGCTCCCTTCTACGAGCAGTACTTC. This encodes CASSLALAPFYEQYF.